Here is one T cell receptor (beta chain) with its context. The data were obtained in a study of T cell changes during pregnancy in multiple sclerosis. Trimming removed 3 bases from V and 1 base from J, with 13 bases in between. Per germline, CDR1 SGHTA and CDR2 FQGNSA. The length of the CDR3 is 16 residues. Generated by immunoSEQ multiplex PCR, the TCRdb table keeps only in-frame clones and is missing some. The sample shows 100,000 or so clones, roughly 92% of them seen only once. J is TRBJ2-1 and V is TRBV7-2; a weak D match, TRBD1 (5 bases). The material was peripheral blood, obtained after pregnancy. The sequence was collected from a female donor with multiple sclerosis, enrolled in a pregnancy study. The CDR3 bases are TGTGCCAGCAGCTTGGGTACAGGACATTCCTACAATGAGCAGTTCTTC. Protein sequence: CASSLGTGHSYNEQFF.